This T cell receptor (beta chain) was profiled in a study of blood T cell repertoires in COVID-19. Study background: Whether acute or convalescent, the COVID-19 samples came from the United States, Italy and Spain. T cells, B-cell-depleted T cells, or PBMCs provided the cDNA or gDNA that served as material.

This CDR3 contains 13 residues. Germline lookup yields CDR1 MGHRA and CDR2 YSYEKL. V lost 1 base and J lost 6, with 8 bases in between. As handled by the study authors: Cell counts per sample came from amplifying reference gene primers. Some clones are missing from TCRdb's copy, which holds only in-frame ones; the method was immunoSEQ multiplex PCR. V, J and clone size are those of that table, while D and trimming were read from the DNA. This sample has 140,000 or so clones, with 65% to 90% found just once. J is TRBJ2-3 and V is TRBV4-1; no definite D call. Sequenced input: peripheral blood. The TCR was taken from a human donor in a cohort sampled during active COVID-19. Here the CDR3 reads CASSQGSSDTQYF. The CDR3 bases are TGCGCCAGCAGCCAAGGGTCGAGTGATACGCAGTATTTT.